The 21 T cell receptor beta chains below were found in one sample sequenced in a study of Ad26.COV2.S vaccination and SARS-CoV-2 variants. Using immunoSEQ multiplex PCR, the repertoire was profiled, and TCRdb retains in-frame clones only, with some absent. The data contain some 300,000 clones, about 82% of them singletons. Stated treatment: some 19 received Ad26.COV2.S at low or high dose, single or two shots; about 5 received placebo; per-sample allocation not given. Day 63 after the first vaccine or placebo injection was the time point for sampling. The specimen was peripheral blood, collected in a trial of Ad26.COV2.S vaccine versus placebo. These receptor sequences come from a person between 18 and 65 years old who received the Ad26.COV2.S COVID-19 vaccine or a placebo.

This clone was counted between two and nine times. V gene TRBV6-4 combines with J gene TRBJ2-1, with D tentatively TRBD1 or TRBD2 (5 bases each). CDR1 is MRHNA, CDR2 SNTAGT, per germline. V shed 0 bases and J shed 8 bases, with 11 bases lying between them. The CDR3 has 14 amino acids. CDR3 region: CASSDSLGAYEQFF. The CDR3 bases are TGTGCCAGCAGTGACTCGCTCGGGGCATATGAGCAGTTCTTC.

The chain is built from TRBV6-5 and TRBJ1-2; TRBD1 aligns across 8 bases. The germline V gene encodes CDR1 MNHEY and CDR2 SVGAGI. The CDR3 length is 14 residues. The V gene end was trimmed by 6 bases and the J gene end by 4 bases; junction bases not matched to a gene: 7. CDR3 coding DNA: TGTGCCAGCAGGCCGACCGGGACAGGCTATGGCTACACCTTC. Protein product: CASRPTGTGYGYTF.

This chain links TRBV2 with TRBJ1-1; perhaps TRBD1 as D (5 bases). V was shortened by 7 bases and J by 1 base, with 13 bases between the two germline ends. In germline, CDR1 is SNHLY, CDR2 FYNNEI. CDR3 size: 14 residues. The CDR3 bases are TGTGCCAGCAAGGTCGACAGTCGGAACACTGAAGCTTTCTTT. Translating gives CASKVDSRNTEAFF.

The V gene is TRBV4-1, the J gene TRBJ2-3; TRBD2 matches 16 bases. Per germline, CDR1 MGHRA and CDR2 YSYEKL. The CDR3 has 17 amino acids. J lost 5 bases, V lost 3 bases, and 5 bases had no gene match. As DNA, the CDR3 is TGCGCCAGCAGCCAGGTGGGACTAGCGGGGGGGCAAGATACGCAGTATTTT. It is translated as CASSQVGLAGGQDTQYF.

The rearrangement links TRBV6-5 to TRBJ1-2; D remains ambiguous. This CDR3 region has 13 residues. Looked up from germline, CDR1 is MNHEY and CDR2 is SVGAGI. The V gene lost 5 bases and the J gene lost 5 bases, with 12 bases spanning the gap. In DNA, the CDR3 is TGTGCCAGCAGTCAGGAGGGAAGTTATGGCTACACCTTC. Its translation is CASSQEGSYGYTF.

V is TRBV7-2 and J is TRBJ2-3; D remains unclear. The CDR3 extends over 11 amino acids. Looked up from germline, CDR1 is SGHTA and CDR2 is FQGNSA. The V and J ends lost 5 bases and 12 bases respectively, with 12 bases between them. The CDR3 DNA is TGTGCCAGCAGCCTAGGAACCTCCCAGTATTTT. It encodes CASSLGTSQYF.

The V call is TRBV7-6, the J call TRBJ2-7; 11 positions match TRBD1. The V and J ends lost 4 bases and 6 bases, in that order; junction bases with no gene match: 2. This CDR3 comprises 13 residues. Germline values: CDR1 SGHVS, CDR2 FNYEAQ. The CDR3 coding sequence is TGTGCCAGCAGCTCCGGGACAGGGGGCGAGCAGTACTTC. Residues: CASSSGTGGEQYF.

The J gene is TRBJ1-2, the V gene TRBV5-1, with D possibly TRBD1 on 5 matching bases. This CDR3 region has 13 residues. Germline V gene data show CDR1 as SGHRS and CDR2 as YFSETQ. Trimming took off 5 bases at V and 4 bases at J, with 12 bases between the two ends. CDR3 protein: CASSLTDTYGYTF. The CDR3 DNA reads as TGCGCCAGCAGTTTGACAGATACCTATGGCTACACCTTC.

V and J are TRBV24-1 and TRBJ2-2, with 7 nucleotides matching TRBD2. J lost 5 bases, V lost 4 bases, and 9 bases had no gene match. The CDR3 consists of 16 residues. Germline V lookup: CDR1 KGHDR, CDR2 SFDVKD. The CDR3 DNA sequence: TGTGCCACCAGTGACCCCTCGGGGGGTAGGACCGGGGAGCTGTTTTTT. Translating gives CATSDPSGGRTGELFF.

This clone showed up just once. The chain links TRBV23-1 to TRBJ2-7; D call uncertain. TRBV23-1 is designated an ORF whose function remains uncertain. The CDR3 extends over 13 amino acids. Trimming shortened V by 6 bases and J by 3 bases, and 12 bases separated the two germline ends. This CDR3 is CASRPIRVYEQYF. Here the CDR3 DNA reads TGCGCCAGCAGACCAATCCGGGTCTACGAGCAGTACTTC.

The chain combines TRBV29-1 with TRBJ2-2; D tentatively reads TRBD1 or TRBD2 (6 bases each). CDR3 size: 11 residues. Germline CDR1 and CDR2: SQVTM and ANQGSEA. The CDR3 here is CTGGSTGELFF. The CDR3 bases are TGCACCGGGGGCTCTACCGGGGAGCTGTTTTTT.

V usage is TRBV19 and J usage is TRBJ1-5; 8 bases match TRBD1. CDR3 length: 17 residues. The V segment lost 3 bases and the J segment 2 bases; nucleotides outside the gene matches: 9. Per the germline V gene, CDR1 is LNHDA and CDR2 is SQIVND (reference sequence). In DNA form, the CDR3 reads TGTGCCAGTAGTATCTTGGGGGGACAGGCGGGCAATCAGCCCCAGCATTTT. This encodes CASSILGGQAGNQPQHF.

The chain carries TRBV7-9 and TRBJ1-6; 8 nucleotides line up with TRBD1. The junction had 4 bases not matched to a gene; V was cut back by 5 bases and J by 7 bases. The CDR3 is 14 residues long. Germline values: CDR1 SEHNR, CDR2 FQNEAQ (reference sequence). The CDR3: CASSLQGANSPLHF. CDR3 DNA: TGTGCCAGCAGCCTGCAGGGGGCAAATTCACCCCTCCACTTT.

The V call is TRBV9, the J call TRBJ2-3, with 10 nucleotides matching TRBD2. V gave up 3 bases and J gave up 0 bases; unmatched junction bases: 4. The CDR3 consists of 16 residues. CDR1 and CDR2 from the germline V gene are SGDLS and YYNGEE. CDR3 protein: CASSGLAGTSTDTQYF. The CDR3 nucleotides are TGTGCCAGCAGCGGACTAGCGGGCACTAGCACAGATACGCAGTATTTT.

The chain combines TRBV6-5 with TRBJ2-5; a weak D match, TRBD2 (5 bases). The CDR3 sequence is 13 residues long. Germline loops: CDR1 MNHEY, CDR2 SVGAGI. Trimming cost V 6 bases and J 3 bases, with 11 bases left between them. The DNA of the CDR3 is TGTGCCAGCAGCTCATTCGGGGAAGAGACCCAGTACTTC. This gives the protein CASSSFGEETQYF.

The rearrangement uses TRBV27 and TRBJ1-1; 12 bases fit TRBD1. V lost 3 bases to trimming and J lost 4 bases; unmatched junction nucleotides: 6. This CDR3 contains 16 residues. Germline loops: CDR1 MNHEY, CDR2 SMNVEV (reference sequence). In nucleotides, the CDR3 is TGTGCCAGCAGTTTCCTGGGACAGGGGGCCGTCACTGAAGCTTTCTTT. Translated: CASSFLGQGAVTEAFF.

The rearrangement links TRBV30 to TRBJ2-7, with 8 positions matching TRBD1. The CDR3 covers 14 residues. Germline V gene lookup returns CDR1 GTSNPN and CDR2 SVGIG (reference sequence). The V and J ends lost 0 bases and 13 bases, in that order; junction bases with no gene match: 14. The DNA of the CDR3 is TGTGCCTGGAGTGTAGTCAGTTGGGGACAGGATCTTTACTTC. Its protein product is CAWSVVSWGQDLYF.

The chain's CDR3 is CASSPPGGSNEKLFF. CDR3 nucleotide sequence: TGTGCCAGCAGCCCCCCCGGGGGCTCTAATGAAAAACTGTTTTTT. This chain joins TRBV7-9 and TRBJ1-4; the D gene is possibly TRBD1 (6 bases). CDR3 size: 15 residues. V lost 5 bases and J 3 bases, leaving 13 bases between the germline ends. CDR1 is SEHNR, CDR2 FQNEAQ, per germline (reference sequence).

This sequence joins TRBV9 and TRBJ1-2; perhaps TRBD1 as D (6 bases). CDR1 is SGDLS, CDR2 YYNGEE, per germline. The length of the CDR3 is 16 residues. The V and J ends lost 0 bases and 3 bases respectively, with 15 bases between them. CDR3 bases: TGTGCCAGCAGCGTAGGTGTGGGGGGCATGGACTATGGCTACACCTTC. Protein product: CASSVGVGGMDYGYTF.

The chain employs TRBV25-1 and TRBJ1-4; D uncertain. Trimming removed 6 bases from V and 4 bases from J, with 9 bases in between. Germline values: CDR1 MGHDK, CDR2 SYGVNS. The CDR3 sequence is 13 residues long. CDR3 DNA: TGTGCCAGCAGCGCCACCTATAATGAAAAACTGTTTTTT. Encoded protein: CASSATYNEKLFF. The full variable domain, rest sourced from reference TRBV25-1 and TRBJ1-4, is EADIYQTPRYLVIGTGKKITLECSQTMGHDKMYWYQQDPGMELHLIHYSYGVNSTEKGDLSSESTVSRIRTEHFPLTLESARPSHTSQYLCASSATYNEKLFFGSGTQLSVL.

V usage is TRBV19 and J usage is TRBJ1-2; D is ambiguous. This CDR3 spans 16 amino acids. The V gene's germline CDR1 is LNHDA and CDR2 SQIVND (reference sequence). Trimming removed 1 base at V and 0 bases at J, with 12 bases between. The CDR3, as DNA: TGTGCCAGTAGTATAGCATCCCGGCAGCCTAACTATGGCTACACCTTC. Residues: CASSIASRQPNYGYTF.